This section outlines one T cell receptor (beta chain) sequence together with its context. The sample belongs to a study of technical replicates of blood from a handful of donors. The CDR3 has 13 residues. Per the germline V gene, CDR1 is SQVTM and CDR2 is ANQGSEA. Trimming took off 6 bases at V and 0 bases at J, with 11 bases between the two ends. The method was immunoSEQ multiplex PCR; TCRdb's version includes in-frame clones alone and lacks a portion of them. The repertoire has more than 11,000 clones, 85% of them found once; the top ten carry roughly 10%. The material sequenced was PBMCs. This TCR derives from a human donor in good health. This chain links TRBV29-1 with TRBJ1-1; D ambiguous. This chain's CDR3 is CSVEESMNTEAFF. DNA of the CDR3: TGCAGCGTCGAGGAGTCAATGAACACTGAAGCTTTCTTT.